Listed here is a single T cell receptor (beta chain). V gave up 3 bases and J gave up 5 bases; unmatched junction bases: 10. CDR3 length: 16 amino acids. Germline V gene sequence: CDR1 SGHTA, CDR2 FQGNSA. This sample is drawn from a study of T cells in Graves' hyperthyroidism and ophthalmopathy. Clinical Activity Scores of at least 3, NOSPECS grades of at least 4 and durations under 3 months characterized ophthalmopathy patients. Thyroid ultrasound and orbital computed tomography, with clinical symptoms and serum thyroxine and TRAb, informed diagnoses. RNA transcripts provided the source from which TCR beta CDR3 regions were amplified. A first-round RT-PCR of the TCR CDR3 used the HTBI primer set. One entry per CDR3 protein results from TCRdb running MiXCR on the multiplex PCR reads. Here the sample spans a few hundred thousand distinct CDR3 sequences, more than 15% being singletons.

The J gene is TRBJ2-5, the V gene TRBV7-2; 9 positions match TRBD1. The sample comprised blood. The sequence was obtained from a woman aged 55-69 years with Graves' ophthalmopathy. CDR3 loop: CASSLRTGGSGETQYF. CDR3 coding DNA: TGTGCCAGCAGCTTGCGAACAGGGGGCTCGGGGGAGACCCAGTACTTC.